This TCR beta chain was retrieved from a study of blood T cell repertoires in COVID-19. Study details: The samples span acute and convalescent COVID-19 from the United States, Italy and Spain. T cells, B-cell-depleted T cells, or PBMCs supplied cDNA or gDNA.

The germline V gene encodes CDR1 SGHDT and CDR2 YYEEEE. Trimming took 0 bases from V and 4 from J, leaving 12 bases between them. There are 15 residues in the CDR3. Under the authors' procedure: Amplification with reference gene primers provided the estimates of nucleated cell counts. Sequencing was performed with immunoSEQ multiplex PCR; in TCRdb, only in-frame clones are kept and a portion is missing. V, J and clone size are those of that table, while D and trimming were read from the DNA. The sample holds about 89,000 clones, 72% seen once. The chain recombines TRBV5-6 with TRBJ2-3; D perhaps matches TRBD2 (6 bases). This TCR was sampled from an elderly woman with acute or convalescent COVID-19. The sequenced sample was peripheral blood. The CDR3 DNA reads TGTGCCAGCAGCTTGGAACCCGGGAGTGCAGATACGCAGTATTTT. Its translation: CASSLEPGSADTQYF.